What follows are 29 T cell receptor beta chains derived from one specimen sequenced in a study of cytomegalovirus exposure and HLA in healthy donors. The PCR was carried out with 60 Vbeta primers and 13 Jbeta primers. Some clones are missing from TCRdb's copy, which holds only in-frame ones; the method was immunoSEQ multiplex PCR. The sample lists some 120,000 clones, roughly 78% occurring once. Sequenced input: PBMCs. All receptors come from a man aged 25-40 years in good health and CMV-seropositive.

The chain is built from TRBV4-3 and TRBJ2-1; D remains unclear. Germline assignment: CDR1 LGHNA and CDR2 YSLEER. This CDR3 contains 16 residues. Trimming removed 0 bases from V and 0 bases from J, with 9 bases in between. In DNA form, the CDR3 reads TGCGCCAGCAGCCAAGAAAGCCGGAGCTCCTACAATGAGCAGTTCTTC. Protein product: CASSQESRSSYNEQFF.

The rearrangement uses TRBV11-2 and TRBJ2-2, with TRBD2 matching over 11 bases. Germline V gene sequence: CDR1 SGHAT, CDR2 FQNNGV. CDR3 length: 15 residues. V lost 4 bases, J lost 6 bases, and 4 bases stayed unmatched. In nucleotides, the CDR3 is TGTGCCAGCAGCTCCCCTAGCGGGAGGCCCGGGGAGCTGTTTTTT. Its protein product is CASSSPSGRPGELFF.

V and J are TRBV4-3 and TRBJ2-5; possibly TRBD1 for D (5 bases). Germline V gene sequence: CDR1 LGHNA, CDR2 YSLEER. Trimming took off 1 base at V and 6 bases at J, with 15 bases between the two ends. The CDR3 runs 15 residues. The CDR3 loop is CASSQVARAGQTQYF. CDR3 DNA sequence: TGCGCCAGCAGCCAAGTGGCCAGGGCCGGCCAGACCCAGTACTTC.

The chain has TRBV7-9 and TRBJ2-7; the match to TRBD1 covers 8 bases. Germline V lookup: CDR1 SEHNR, CDR2 FQNEAQ (reference sequence). CDR3 length equals 15 residues. Unmatched junction bases numbered 7, after V lost 4 bases and J lost 2 bases. The CDR3 sequence: CASSWDRRSTYEQYF. CDR3 sequence (DNA): TGTGCCAGCAGCTGGGACAGGCGGTCGACCTACGAGCAGTACTTC.

The chain combines TRBV27 with TRBJ2-3; 10 bases agree with TRBD2. Unmatched junction bases numbered 3, after V lost 7 bases and J lost 5 bases. The CDR3 runs 13 residues. Germline V gives CDR1 MNHEY, CDR2 SMNVEV (reference sequence). The CDR3 protein is CASTRLAGDTQYF. DNA for the CDR3: TGTGCCAGCACCCGACTAGCGGGAGATACGCAGTATTTT.

The chain employs TRBV5-1 and TRBJ2-3; perhaps TRBD2 as D (5 bases). The germline V gene encodes CDR1 SGHRS and CDR2 YFSETQ. Deletions cut 4 bases from V and 0 bases from J, with 9 bases between. The CDR3 totals 14 residues. The CDR3 DNA reads TGCGCCAGCAGCGTGGACTCGAGCACAGATACGCAGTATTTT. The encoded protein is CASSVDSSTDTQYF.

V usage is TRBV19 and J usage is TRBJ1-5; 7 nucleotides align to TRBD1. J was trimmed by 2 bases and V by 9 bases; bases with no gene match: 7. The CDR3 loop spans 14 amino acids. Looked up from germline, CDR1 is LNHDA and CDR2 is SQIVND (reference sequence). The CDR3 spells CASTYRGGNQPQHF. The DNA of the CDR3 is TGTGCCAGCACCTACAGGGGAGGCAATCAGCCCCAGCATTTT.

This clone was seen a handful of times. The chain recombines TRBV4-1 with TRBJ2-7; TRBD2 agrees at 8 bases. The V gene's germline CDR1 is MGHRA and CDR2 YSYEKL. The CDR3 sequence is 16 residues long. Unmatched junction bases numbered 8, after V lost 1 base and J lost 3 bases. CDR3 region: CASSQGGGTRRYEQYF. The CDR3 DNA sequence: TGCGCCAGCAGCCAAGGAGGGGGGACTAGGCGCTACGAGCAGTACTTC.

The V call is TRBV6-6, the J call TRBJ2-7; 13 bases line up with TRBD2. The J segment lost 7 bases and the V segment lost 8 bases, leaving 5 bases of the junction unmatched. This CDR3 spans 13 amino acids. The V gene's germline CDR1 is MNHNY and CDR2 SVGAGI (reference sequence). The CDR3 sequence is CASRLAGGEEQYF. The CDR3 DNA reads as TGTGCCAGCCGACTAGCGGGAGGTGAGGAGCAGTACTTC.

In this sample, this clone turned up once. The V gene is TRBV4-1, the J gene TRBJ2-1; 11 bases agree with TRBD2. V lost 1 base, J lost 8 bases, and 7 bases stayed unmatched. Germline CDR1 reads MGHRA; CDR2 reads YSYEKL. CDR3 length equals 16 residues. CDR3 in DNA: TGCGCCAGCAGCCAAGGACTAGCGGGAAGAGGGCATGAGCAGTTCTTC. The encoded protein is CASSQGLAGRGHEQFF.

In its sample, this clone was seen once. This chain links TRBV9 with TRBJ2-1, with 9 bases fitting TRBD2. The CDR3 is 14 amino acids. The J segment lost 8 bases and the V segment lost 0 bases, leaving 3 bases of the junction unmatched. The germline V gene encodes CDR1 SGDLS and CDR2 YYNGEE. The DNA for the CDR3 is TGTGCCAGCAGCGTAGGCGGGAGGGCTTATGAGCAGTTCTTC. Its protein product is CASSVGGRAYEQFF.

The rearrangement joins TRBV2 to TRBJ2-3; a weak D match, TRBD2 (6 bases). The V gene lost 6 bases and the J gene lost 7 bases, with 23 bases spanning the gap. Germline CDR1 and CDR2: SNHLY and FYNNEI. This CDR3 has 16 amino acids. The DNA of the CDR3 is TGTGCCAGCAGCGACAGCCTCTCGGGAGTTCGGAATACGCAGTATTTT. As protein: CASSDSLSGVRNTQYF.

The chain uses TRBV27 and TRBJ2-7, with TRBD1 matching 9 bases. V was clipped by 4 bases and J by 3 bases; unmatched bases: 16. CDR1 and CDR2 from the germline V gene are MNHEY and SMNVEV (reference sequence). The CDR3 totals 18 residues. CDR3 in amino acids: CASSSSGQGLPTGYEQYF. CDR3 nucleotides: TGTGCCAGCAGTTCCTCGGGACAGGGACTACCGACGGGCTACGAGCAGTACTTC.

The gene calls are TRBV19 and TRBJ2-7, with no clear D. Germline V lookup: CDR1 LNHDA, CDR2 SQIVND (reference sequence). The CDR3 length is 12 residues. Trimming cost V 3 bases and J 3 bases, with 6 bases left between them. CDR3 bases: TGTGCCAGTAGTATTCCGGGCTACGAGCAGTACTTC. Translated: CASSIPGYEQYF.

This chain joins TRBV11-3 and TRBJ2-3; the match to TRBD1 covers 7 bases. V lost 5 bases, J lost 5 bases, and 7 bases stayed unmatched. The CDR3 runs 14 residues. Germline assignment: CDR1 SGHNT and CDR2 YENEEA. CDR3 region: CASSRDPGGDTQYF. The CDR3 nucleotides are TGTGCCAGCAGCCGAGACCCAGGGGGAGATACGCAGTATTTT.

This chain links TRBV28 with TRBJ1-1; 7 nucleotides agree with TRBD1. The CDR3 has 13 amino acids. CDR1 is MDHEN, CDR2 SYDVKM, per germline. V lost 5 bases to trimming and J lost 2 bases; unmatched junction nucleotides: 2. The DNA of the CDR3 is TGTGCCAGCAGTCCAGGGGGTAACACTGAAGCTTTCTTT. This translates into CASSPGGNTEAFF.

This rearrangement joins TRBV27 to TRBJ1-1; tentatively, D is TRBD1 (6 bases). V lost 5 bases and J lost 8, with 24 bases in between. Germline V gene sequence: CDR1 MNHEY, CDR2 SMNVEV (reference sequence). The CDR3 is 16 amino acids. CDR3 loop: CASSQNSRDTAWEAFF. As DNA, the CDR3 is TGTGCCAGCAGTCAAAACTCCCGGGACACGGCATGGGAAGCTTTCTTT.

This chain connects TRBV7-6 to TRBJ1-1; tentative D call: TRBD1 (6 bases). This CDR3 spans 13 amino acids. The germline V gene has CDR1 SGHVS and CDR2 FNYEAQ. Trimming shortened V by 5 bases and J by 1 base, and 8 bases separated the two germline ends. CDR3 protein: CASSTGSNTEAFF. The CDR3 region has the DNA TGTGCCAGCAGCACAGGGTCGAACACTGAAGCTTTCTTT.

Comment on this clone: The same CDR3 is also encoded by other DNA sequences in this sample. This rearrangement joins TRBV11-2 to TRBJ2-2; 9 bases are shared with TRBD1. Germline V gives CDR1 SGHAT, CDR2 FQNNGV. The CDR3 runs 16 residues. The V gene end was trimmed by 4 bases and the J gene end by 1 base; junction bases not matched to a gene: 4. The CDR3 loop is CASSSGTGRNTGELFF. DNA for the CDR3: TGTGCCAGCAGCTCCGGGACAGGGAGGAACACCGGGGAGCTGTTTTTT. Full variable domain (rest looked up from reference TRBV11-2 and TRBJ2-2): EAGVAQSPRYKIIEKRQSVAFWCNPISGHATLYWYQQILGQGPKLLIQFQNNGVVDDSQLPKDRFSAERLKGVDSTLKIQPAKLEDSAVYLCASSSGTGRNTGELFFGEGSRLTVL.

The chain carries TRBV5-1 and TRBJ2-5, with 8 bases lining up with TRBD1. V lost 3 bases and J lost 1; bases outside the gene matches: 5. The CDR3 consists of 15 residues. The germline V gene has CDR1 SGHRS and CDR2 YFSETQ. The CDR3 protein is CASSWRTGIQETQYF. The CDR3 nucleotides are TGCGCCAGCAGCTGGAGGACAGGGATCCAAGAGACCCAGTACTTC.

The sample holds one count of this clone. This sequence joins TRBV6-1 and TRBJ2-5; 9 nucleotides align to TRBD2. J gave up 14 bases and V 5 bases, and 6 bases lay outside the gene matches. The CDR3 runs to 11 residues. CDR1 and CDR2 from the germline V gene are MNHNS and SASEGT. CDR3 nucleotide sequence: TGTGCCAGCAGTAAAAGCGGGAGGCTCTACTTC. This gives the protein CASSKSGRLYF.

This clone was counted between two and nine times. The DNA of the CDR3 is TGTGCCAGCAAAAGTGGCCTAGATTCGAGGGAGACCCAGTACTTC. Amino acid sequence: CASKSGLDSRETQYF. V gene TRBV5-4 combines with J gene TRBJ2-5; D is unresolved. The length of the CDR3 is 15 residues. The V and J ends lost 6 bases and 5 bases respectively, with 20 bases between them. Germline lookup yields CDR1 SGHNT and CDR2 YYREEE (reference sequence).

The V gene is TRBV29-1, the J gene TRBJ2-3; weak D call: TRBD2 (6 bases). The germline V gene has CDR1 SQVTM and CDR2 ANQGSEA. There are 15 residues in the CDR3. V lost 1 base, J lost 3 bases, and 14 bases lay in between. The CDR3 bases are TGCAGCGTTGAAGTGCTAGCGTTTGGGACAGATACGCAGTATTTT. Amino acids: CSVEVLAFGTDTQYF.

This clone was observed a handful of times. The chain employs TRBV7-2 and TRBJ2-7; TRBD1 agrees at 8 bases. V gave up 7 bases and J gave up 3 bases; unmatched junction bases: 5. Per the germline V gene, CDR1 is SGHTA and CDR2 is FQGNSA. The CDR3 is 13 residues long. The CDR3 loop reads CASTGTGSYEQYF. The CDR3, as DNA: TGTGCCAGCACCGGGACAGGTAGCTACGAGCAGTACTTC.

The chain couples TRBV5-4 to TRBJ1-1, with 7 bases matching TRBD1. CDR1 and CDR2 from the germline V gene are SGHNT and YYREEE (reference sequence). The V gene end was trimmed by 9 bases and the J gene end by 0 bases; junction bases not matched to a gene: 5. This CDR3 spans 13 amino acids. CDR3 nucleotides: TGTGCCACCTCAAGGGGGCTGAACACTGAAGCTTTCTTT. The encoded protein is CATSRGLNTEAFF. Combining the CDR3 with reference TRBV5-4 and TRBJ1-1 gives the whole variable domain ETGVTQSPTHLIKTRGQQVTLRCSSQSGHNTVSWYQQALGQGPQFIFQYYREEENGRGNFPPRFSGLQFPNYSSELNVNALELDDSALYLCATSRGLNTEAFFGQGTRLTVV.

V gene TRBV6-5 combines with J gene TRBJ2-4; the match to TRBD2 covers 7 bases. Trimming took 7 bases from V and 6 from J; bases not matched to a gene: 9. The CDR3 extends over 14 amino acids. Per the germline V gene, CDR1 is MNHEY and CDR2 is SVGAGI. The CDR3 nucleotides read TGTGCCAGCACTGGGGGAGGGCGGGGAAACATTCAGTACTTC. Protein sequence: CASTGGGRGNIQYF.

This clone appeared a few times. J is TRBJ2-7 and V is TRBV6-5; TRBD1 matches 7 bases. Per the germline V gene, CDR1 is MNHEY and CDR2 is SVGAGI. The CDR3 covers 14 residues. V trimming: 1 base; J trimming: 2 bases; junction bases outside the gene matches: 2. In DNA, the CDR3 is TGTGCCAGCAGTTACTACAGGGGAGCCTACGAGCAGTACTTC. Protein: CASSYYRGAYEQYF.

J is TRBJ2-7 and V is TRBV28; 12 bases are a match to TRBD1. After removal of 3 bases from V and 1 base from J, the junction contained 4 bases not matched to a gene. The germline V gene has CDR1 MDHEN and CDR2 SYDVKM. The CDR3 has 16 amino acids. CDR3 DNA: TGTGCCAGCAGTTTCCAGGGACAGGGGGCTTCCTACGAGCAGTACTTC. This sequence encodes CASSFQGQGASYEQYF.

The rearrangement links TRBV29-1 to TRBJ1-1; no definite D call. This CDR3 region has 14 residues. CDR1 SQVTM and CDR2 ANQGSEA come from the germline V gene. The germline V and J ends were trimmed by 7 bases and 5 bases, with 20 bases remaining between them. CDR3 nucleotide sequence: TGCAGCGCTTTAAATGCGGGCCAAGGAACTGAAGCTTTCTTT. As protein: CSALNAGQGTEAFF.